These 4 T cell receptor beta chains came from one sample sequenced in a study of blood T cell repertoires in COVID-19. Repertoires were generated with immunoSEQ multiplex PCR, while TCRdb's copy carries only in-frame clones and drops some. The sample has 120,000 to 150,000 clones, 75% to 90% seen once; the top ten hold roughly a tenth. The sequencing sample was made of peripheral blood. These receptors were taken from a man in his sixties with active or convalescent COVID-19.

The chain couples TRBV28 to TRBJ1-1; D is perhaps TRBD1 (5 bases). This CDR3 region has 13 residues. The germline V gene encodes CDR1 MDHEN and CDR2 SYDVKM. V was shortened by 10 bases and J by 4 bases, with 16 bases between the two germline ends. The CDR3: CATYLVGVTEAFF. The CDR3 coding sequence is TGTGCCACCTACCTTGTAGGGGTCACTGAAGCTTTCTTT.

The chain employs TRBV6-4 and TRBJ2-3; perhaps TRBD1 as D (8 bases). CDR1 and CDR2 from the germline V gene are MRHNA and SNTAGT. The germline V and J ends were trimmed by 11 bases and 7 bases, with 22 bases remaining between them. The CDR3 is 14 amino acids. The CDR3, as DNA: TGTGCCTGGGAGGGGCAGGGGGCTTGGAATACGCAGTATTTT. This codes for CAWEGQGAWNTQYF.

This clone occurred once. The chain uses TRBV5-8 and TRBJ2-1, with 13 bases that match TRBD2. Germline lookup yields CDR1 SGHTS and CDR2 YDEGEE. The CDR3 extends over 15 amino acids. The J segment lost 6 bases and the V segment lost 5 bases, leaving 5 bases of the junction unmatched. The CDR3 here is CASRRRTSGSNEQFF. In DNA, the CDR3 is TGTGCCAGCAGGCGTCGGACTAGCGGGAGCAATGAGCAGTTCTTC. The full variable domain, with the rest looked up from reference TRBV5-8 and TRBJ2-1, is EAGVTQSPTHLIKTRGQQATLRCSPISGHTSVYWYQQALGLGLQFLLWYDEGEERNRGNFPPRFSGRQFPNYSSELNVNALELEDSALYLCASRRRTSGSNEQFFGPGTRLTVL.

The chain joins TRBV2 to TRBJ2-1; 11 bases line up with TRBD2. Germline V gene sequence: CDR1 SNHLY, CDR2 FYNNEI. V was clipped by 8 bases and J by 10 bases; unmatched bases: 22. The CDR3 contains 18 residues. The CDR3 here is CASLRVQAKGTSGSEQFF. The CDR3 nucleotides are TGTGCCAGCCTACGGGTACAGGCAAAAGGGACTAGCGGTTCCGAGCAGTTCTTC.